Each of the 18 T cell receptor beta chains below was sequenced from the same sample in a study of blood T cell repertoires in COVID-19. Repertoires were generated with immunoSEQ multiplex PCR, while TCRdb's copy carries only in-frame clones and drops some. The top ten hold less than 4% of the sample, which has 250,000 to 300,000 clones, 82% seen once. What was sequenced was peripheral blood. The receptor source for this set is a young woman with acute or convalescent COVID-19.

This clone was observed a single time. V and J are TRBV7-2 and TRBJ1-6; TRBD1 matches at 9 bases. Germline V gene sequence: CDR1 SGHTA, CDR2 FQGNSA. J lost 9 bases, V lost 5 bases, and 8 bases had no gene match. The CDR3 runs to 15 residues. The CDR3 here is CASSGTGTGFSPLHF. As DNA, the CDR3 is TGTGCCAGCAGCGGTACCGGGACAGGGTTTTCACCCCTCCACTTT.

J is TRBJ2-7 and V is TRBV6-2 or TRBV6-3; 8 bases fit TRBD2. Germline V gene lookup returns CDR1 MNHEY and CDR2 SVGEGT. V shed 5 bases, J shed 11 bases, and the junction held 14 bases outside the gene matches. The CDR3 consists of 14 residues. In DNA, the CDR3 is TGTGCCAGCAGTCCCTCAGCGGGAGCTGGAGGGGAGTACTTC. Translation: CASSPSAGAGGEYF.

This clone was picked up one time. The chain has TRBV9 and TRBJ2-5, with D possibly TRBD1 on 6 matching bases. The CDR3 length is 16 residues. Trimming left V 0 bases short and J 2 bases short, with 14 bases between. Germline V gives CDR1 SGDLS, CDR2 YYNGEE. CDR3 coding DNA: TGTGCCAGCAGCGTAGCTACGGGACAACCACAAGAGACCCAGTACTTC. Encoded protein: CASSVATGQPQETQYF.

The J gene is TRBJ1-5, the V gene TRBV7-2; D is unclear. V lost 2 bases and J 5 bases, leaving 10 bases between the germline ends. Germline V gene lookup returns CDR1 SGHTA and CDR2 FQGNSA. The CDR3 runs 14 residues. In DNA form, the CDR3 reads TGTGCCAGCAGCTTATACCACACAGATCAGCCCCAGCATTTT. It is translated as CASSLYHTDQPQHF.

This clone occurred many times. This chain joins TRBV23-1 and TRBJ2-1, with D perhaps matching TRBD1 (6 bases). TRBV23-1 is sorted into the ORF group, with uncertain function. Trimming removed 6 bases from V and 8 bases from J, with 20 bases in between. This CDR3 is 15 amino acids long. The CDR3 DNA reads TGCGCCAGCAGACCCCCAACAACAGGGTCCGATGAGCAGTTCTTC. Translated: CASRPPTTGSDEQFF.

The rearrangement uses TRBV7-9 and TRBJ1-5, with D unclear. Per germline, CDR1 SEHNR and CDR2 FQNEAQ (reference sequence). The ends were cut back, 5 bases at V and 8 bases at J, with 16 bases in the middle. The CDR3 has 14 residues. CDR3 amino acids: CASSVVEELEPQHF. CDR3 bases: TGTGCCAGCAGCGTAGTCGAGGAATTGGAGCCCCAGCATTTT.

J is TRBJ2-3 and V is TRBV6-1; possibly TRBD2 for D (5 bases). Germline CDR1 MNHNS, CDR2 SASEGT. The V end lost 1 base, the J end lost 0 bases, and 8 bases lay between the germline ends. The CDR3 extends over 15 amino acids. The CDR3 bases are TGTGCCAGCAGTGAAGGCGGGTCGAGCACAGATACGCAGTATTTT. Amino acids: CASSEGGSSTDTQYF.

The CDR3, as DNA: TGTGCCAGCAGCCCCGGTAGCACAGATACGCAGTATTTT. Its translation: CASSPGSTDTQYF. The chain uses TRBV3-1 (or the pseudogene TRBV3-2) and TRBJ2-3; no reliable D call. Per germline, CDR1 LGHDT and CDR2 YNNKEL (reference sequence). The CDR3 is made up of 13 amino acids. Trimming removed 4 bases at V and 0 bases at J, with 5 bases between.

This chain joins TRBV10-3 and TRBJ1-2; 9 positions agree with TRBD1. Germline V gene lookup returns CDR1 ENHRY and CDR2 SYGVKD. The CDR3 contains 16 residues. Unmatched junction bases numbered 2, after V lost 0 bases and J lost 0 bases. This CDR3 is CAISESDRGANYGYTF. The CDR3 nucleotides are TGTGCCATCAGTGAGTCTGACAGGGGGGCTAACTATGGCTACACCTTC.

V and J are TRBV19 and TRBJ2-5; tentative D call: TRBD1 (6 bases). Germline V gene lookup returns CDR1 LNHDA and CDR2 SQIVND (reference sequence). The CDR3 runs to 16 residues. Trimming left V 0 bases short and J 5 bases short, with 16 bases between. CDR3 coding DNA: TGTGCCAGTAGTATAGACGTGGGGGCCCCTGCGGAGACCCAGTACTTC. Translated, it gives CASSIDVGAPAETQYF.

This clone was recorded a few times. Distinct nucleotide sequences in the sample also encode this CDR3. This rearrangement joins TRBV7-2 to TRBJ2-2, with TRBD1 identical over 8 bases. J was trimmed by 4 bases and V by 2 bases; bases with no gene match: 6. The CDR3 has 16 amino acids. The germline gives CDR1 SGHTA, CDR2 FQGNSA. CDR3 sequence: CASSLRQGAGTGELFF. The CDR3 region has the DNA TGTGCCAGCAGCTTAAGGCAGGGGGCGGGCACCGGGGAGCTGTTTTTT.

The chain has TRBV5-6 and TRBJ2-5, with D maybe TRBD2 (5 bases). From germline, CDR1 is SGHDT and CDR2 YYEEEE. Trimming left V 4 bases short and J 2 bases short, with 12 bases between. The CDR3 sequence is 14 residues long. The CDR3 nucleotides read TGTGCCAGCAGCCCAGAGAGGGCTCAAGAGACCCAGTACTTC. It translates to CASSPERAQETQYF.

V usage is TRBV9 and J usage is TRBJ1-3; D gene ambiguous. The germline CDR1 and CDR2 sequences are SGDLS and YYNGEE. CDR3 size: 14 residues. V was trimmed by 3 bases and J by 4 bases, leaving 11 bases between them. CDR3 DNA sequence: TGTGCCAGCAGCGACCCCAGATTCGGAAACACCATATATTTT. It encodes CASSDPRFGNTIYF.

V and J are TRBV29-1 and TRBJ2-7; maybe TRBD1 (8 bases). The CDR3 is 13 amino acids. Germline assignment: CDR1 SQVTM and CDR2 ANQGSEA. Trimming cost V 7 bases and J 5 bases, with 18 bases left between them. The CDR3 sequence is CSANRGGRNEQYF. The CDR3 nucleotides are TGCAGCGCTAACAGGGGGGGACGGAACGAGCAGTACTTC.

The chain employs TRBV2 and TRBJ1-5; maybe TRBD1 (5 bases). V was shortened by 6 bases and J by 4 bases, with 13 bases between the two germline ends. This CDR3 contains 14 residues. CDR1 SNHLY and CDR2 FYNNEI come from the germline V gene. CDR3 nucleotides: TGTGCCAGCAGGGGGGGACGGCAAAATCAGCCCCAGCATTTT. This sequence encodes CASRGGRQNQPQHF.

This chain connects TRBV6-7 to TRBJ2-3; TRBD2 agrees at 9 bases. TRBV6-7 is given ORF status, its function remaining uncertain. V dropped 6 bases and J dropped 1; count of bases not matched to a gene: 8. The CDR3 loop spans 16 amino acids. The CDR3 DNA is TGTGCCAGCAGCAAGGATACTAGCGGGTGCACAGATACGCAGTATTTT. Residues: CASSKDTSGCTDTQYF.

The rearrangement uses TRBV29-1 and TRBJ2-1; 8 nucleotides line up with TRBD1. Germline V gene lookup returns CDR1 SQVTM and CDR2 ANQGSEA. After removal of 4 bases from V and 4 bases from J, the junction contained 9 bases not matched to a gene. This CDR3 is built from 15 residues. CDR3 residues: CSVGPDREGYNEQFF. The CDR3 DNA sequence: TGCAGCGTTGGGCCGGACAGGGAAGGGTACAATGAGCAGTTCTTC.

In this sample, this clone turned up a few times. This chain uses TRBV19 with TRBJ1-5; D uncertain. Trimming removed 2 bases from V and 1 base from J, with 9 bases in between. Germline-derived CDR1 and CDR2 are LNHDA and SQIVND (reference sequence). The CDR3 sequence is 15 residues long. CDR3 in DNA: TGTGCCAGTAGTATACTGGGGAGCAGCAATCAGCCCCAGCATTTT. This encodes CASSILGSSNQPQHF.